The 22 T cell receptor beta chains listed next were all sequenced from one sample in a study of early T cells in non-severe SARS-CoV-2 infection. TCRdb processed the 5' RACE reads anew with MiXCR; each CDR3 protein has one entry. The table lists around 56,000 distinct CDR3 sequences, about 7.7% of them singletons. The sequencing used whole blood, collected at baseline. The receptor source for this set is an adult who was a healthcare worker with PCR-confirmed SARS-CoV-2 infection or an uninfected control (not recorded which).

In its sample, this clonotype was seen many times. The chain couples TRBV6-1 to TRBJ2-2; TRBD1 is a possible D gene (6 bases). V was cut by 5 bases and J by 6 bases, with 19 bases left in between. Germline V CDR1 and CDR2: MNHNS, SASEGT. CDR3 length equals 16 residues. DNA of the CDR3: TGTGCCAGCAGTCTAGAGCAGGGGCTGGTAGCCGGGGAGCTGTTTTTT. As protein: CASSLEQGLVAGELFF.

In its sample, this clonotype was seen many times. The chain recombines TRBV3-1 with TRBJ1-2; no clear D gene. CDR3 size: 13 residues. V lost 1 base, J lost 4 bases, and 7 bases lay in between. Germline CDR1 LGHDT, CDR2 YNNKEL (reference sequence). The CDR3 protein is CASSQVKSYGYTF. The CDR3 coding sequence is TGTGCCAGCAGCCAAGTAAAGAGCTATGGCTACACCTTC.

The chain has TRBV5-1 and TRBJ2-3; 7 bases match TRBD2. Germline loops: CDR1 SGHRS, CDR2 YFSETQ. This CDR3 is 14 amino acids long. The trim removed 4 bases at V and 2 bases at J, leaving 4 bases unmatched. CDR3 region: CASSLREDTDTQYF. The CDR3 DNA reads as TGCGCCAGCAGCCTACGGGAGGACACAGATACGCAGTATTTT.

This clonotype has just a few counts. The chain employs TRBV29-1 and TRBJ1-1; weak D call: TRBD1 (6 bases). Trimming left V 7 bases short and J 6 bases short, with 12 bases between. CDR1 is SQVTM and CDR2 is ANQGSEA in the germline V gene. This CDR3 region has 11 residues. The CDR3 coding sequence is TGCAGCGCCCGCGAGGGGGCTGAAGCTTTCTTT. Translating gives CSAREGAEAFF. Drawing the rest from reference TRBV29-1 and TRBJ1-1, the complete variable domain is SAVISQKPSRDICQRGTSLTIQCQVDSQVTMMFWYRQQPGQSLTLIATANQGSEATYESGFVIDKFPISRPNLTFSTLTVSNMSPEDSSIYLCSAREGAEAFFGQGTRLTVV.

This clonotype was seen only a few times. The V call is TRBV28, the J call TRBJ2-1, with no clear D. The CDR3 sequence is 14 residues long. Germline loops: CDR1 MDHEN, CDR2 SYDVKM. V shed 7 bases and J shed 2 bases, with 12 bases lying between them. In DNA form, the CDR3 reads TGTGCCAGCAAGTTCGCGGTCCCCTACAATGAGCAGTTCTTC. This translates into CASKFAVPYNEQFF.

This clonotype appeared many times. CDR3 amino acids: CASSLGIGRTQETQYF. Here the CDR3 DNA reads TGTGCCAGCAGCTTAGGCATCGGACGGACCCAAGAGACCCAGTACTTC. J is TRBJ2-5 and V is TRBV7-2; D is unresolved. Germline V gives CDR1 SGHTA, CDR2 FQGNSA. Trimming removed 1 base at V and 1 base at J, with 13 bases between. The CDR3 has 16 residues.

This clonotype was recorded a few times. V is TRBV15 and J is TRBJ2-2; TRBD2 might be the D (6 bases). CDR3 size: 15 residues. The ends were cut back, 8 bases at V and 5 bases at J, with 18 bases in the middle. Per the germline V gene, CDR1 is LNHNV and CDR2 is YYDKDF (reference sequence). CDR3 in amino acids: CATGKTGVNTGELFF. Written as DNA, the CDR3 is TGTGCCACCGGGAAAACGGGAGTTAATACCGGGGAGCTGTTTTTT.

This clonotype has more than one count but fewer than ten. The J gene is TRBJ2-7, the V gene TRBV4-3, with D maybe TRBD1 (5 bases). This CDR3 is built from 16 residues. Trimming removed 0 bases from V and 4 bases from J, with 16 bases in between. Germline CDR1 reads LGHNA; CDR2 reads YSLEER. CDR3 residues: CASSQEWQGRSYEQYF. The CDR3 DNA follows: TGCGCCAGCAGCCAAGAATGGCAGGGTCGGAGTTACGAGCAGTACTTC.

This clonotype was detected ten times or more. V gene TRBV7-6 combines with J gene TRBJ1-1, with 7 bases matching TRBD1. Trimming removed 1 base from V and 5 bases from J; junction bases left unmatched: 10. CDR1 SGHVS and CDR2 FNYEAQ come from the germline V gene. The CDR3 loop spans 16 amino acids. The CDR3 protein is CASSLGEKSGGTEAFF. CDR3 DNA sequence: TGTGCCAGCAGCTTAGGGGAAAAATCAGGGGGAACTGAAGCTTTCTTT.

The chain couples TRBV6-4 to TRBJ2-1, with a possible D match to TRBD1 (7 bases). CDR3 length: 14 amino acids. CDR1 is MRHNA and CDR2 is SNTAGT in the germline V gene. Trimming cost V 5 bases and J 7 bases, with 15 bases left between them. CDR3 sequence: CASSSQGGGNEQFF. The CDR3 DNA follows: TGTGCCAGCAGTTCTCAGGGGGGCGGGAATGAGCAGTTCTTC.

This clonotype appeared many times. V is TRBV29-1 and J is TRBJ2-7; D not resolved. CDR1 is SQVTM and CDR2 is ANQGSEA in the germline V gene. The ends were cut back, 0 bases at V and 3 bases at J, with 15 bases in the middle. This CDR3 comprises 15 residues. This CDR3 is CSVEDLRSRRYEQYF. CDR3 DNA sequence: TGCAGCGTTGAAGATCTCAGGTCCCGACGCTACGAGCAGTACTTC.

This chain links TRBV6-5 with TRBJ2-2; TRBD2 matches 14 bases. J gave up 0 bases and V 6 bases, and 6 bases lay outside the gene matches. Germline assignment: CDR1 MNHEY and CDR2 SVGAGI. The CDR3 runs 18 residues. The CDR3 reads CASRTKTSGRANTGELFF. DNA for the CDR3: TGTGCCAGCAGAACCAAGACTAGCGGGAGGGCGAACACCGGGGAGCTGTTTTTT.

This clonotype was counted between two and nine times. V and J are TRBV12-5 and TRBJ1-1; D not certain. This CDR3 is built from 12 residues. Germline V CDR1 and CDR2: LGHNT, FRNRAP. V was trimmed by 2 bases and J by 6 bases, leaving 7 bases between them. In DNA form, the CDR3 reads TGTGCTAGTGGTTTGAACAGCGCTGAAGCTTTCTTT. It yields the protein CASGLNSAEAFF.

This clonotype was counted between two and nine times. The genes are TRBV7-6 and TRBJ1-5; perhaps TRBD1 as D (5 bases). Germline loops: CDR1 SGHVS, CDR2 FNYEAQ. The CDR3 has 17 amino acids. Between the trimmed V and J ends, which lost 1 base and 0 bases, there was a span of 13 bases. CDR3 in DNA: TGTGCCAGCAGCTTAGGGCCCCCGCAGGGTAGCAATCAGCCCCAGCATTTT. This gives the protein CASSLGPPQGSNQPQHF.

This clonotype was counted ten times or more. The rearrangement links TRBV10-3 to TRBJ1-5; D uncertain. V was trimmed by 2 bases and J by 6 bases, leaving 14 bases between them. CDR1 is ENHRY and CDR2 is SYGVKD in the germline V gene. CDR3 size: 15 residues. CDR3 nucleotides: TGTGCCATCAGTGAGGATCCATTCCCCAGTCAGCCCCAGCATTTT. Protein: CAISEDPFPSQPQHF.

This clonotype was seen a few times. The chain joins TRBV6-2 or TRBV6-3 to TRBJ2-3, with D unresolved. V lost 6 bases and J 6 bases, leaving 13 bases between the germline ends. The CDR3 contains 13 residues. Looked up from germline, CDR1 is MNHEY and CDR2 is SVGEGT. The CDR3 region has the DNA TGTGCCAGCAGATCCCTCCCTGGGGATACGCAGTATTTT. Translation: CASRSLPGDTQYF.

In this sample, this clonotype turned up a few times. This rearrangement joins TRBV20-1 to TRBJ2-7; D remains unclear. CDR3 length equals 14 residues. Germline V gene data show CDR1 as DFQATT and CDR2 as SNEGSKA (reference sequence). Trimming shortened V by 0 bases and J by 1 base, and 10 bases separated the two germline ends. The CDR3: CSARDRLQSYEQYF. The CDR3 DNA reads as TGCAGTGCTAGAGATAGGCTACAATCCTACGAGCAGTACTTC.

In its sample, this clonotype was seen a few times. The V gene is TRBV6-6, the J gene TRBJ2-7, with D unresolved. Germline V gene data show CDR1 as MNHNY and CDR2 as SVGAGI (reference sequence). The germline V and J ends were trimmed by 2 bases and 6 bases, with 8 bases remaining between them. CDR3 length: 12 residues. CDR3 loop: CASSYRPFEQYF. For the CDR3, the DNA is TGTGCCAGCAGTTACCGCCCGTTCGAGCAGTACTTC.

This clonotype was picked up a small number of times. This sequence joins TRBV6-1 and TRBJ1-2; D is possibly TRBD1 (5 bases). The germline gives CDR1 MNHNS, CDR2 SASEGT. Trimming removed 8 bases from V and 0 bases from J, with 13 bases in between. The CDR3 has 14 amino acids. The CDR3 DNA reads TGTGCCAGCGACGGGGCTGCAGCTAACTATGGCTACACCTTC. It yields the protein CASDGAAANYGYTF.

The chain employs TRBV30 and TRBJ2-7, with 8 bases that match TRBD1. This CDR3 is 15 amino acids long. The trim removed 5 bases at V and 5 bases at J, leaving 14 bases unmatched. In germline, CDR1 is GTSNPN, CDR2 SVGIG (reference sequence). Here the CDR3 reads CAWSPGQAFFDEQYF. CDR3 DNA: TGTGCCTGGTCTCCGGGACAGGCCTTTTTCGACGAGCAGTACTTC.

This clonotype was observed many times. This sequence joins TRBV7-9 and TRBJ1-3, with 9 positions matching TRBD1. Trimming removed 5 bases from V and 2 bases from J; junction bases left unmatched: 10. Germline V CDR1 and CDR2: SEHNR, FQNEAQ (reference sequence). The CDR3 runs to 17 residues. CDR3 bases: TGTGCCAGCAGCATCTCCGGGACAGGGTTTGCTGGAAACACCATATATTTT. Translating gives CASSISGTGFAGNTIYF. Based on the CDR3 plus reference TRBV7-9 and TRBJ1-3, the full variable domain is DTGVSQNPRHKITKRGQNVTFRCDPISEHNRLYWYRQTLGQGPEFLTYFQNEAQLEKSRLLSDRFSAERPKGSFSTLEIQRTEQGDSAMYLCASSISGTGFAGNTIYFGEGSWLTVV.

The V gene is TRBV19, the J gene TRBJ2-1, with 9 bases aligning to TRBD2. This CDR3 has 16 amino acids. CDR1 is LNHDA, CDR2 SQIVND, per germline (reference sequence). The ends lost 0 bases at V and 4 bases at J; junction bases unmatched: 4. In nucleotides, the CDR3 is TGTGCCAGTAGTATAGATCCGGCGGGAGGGTACAATGAGCAGTTCTTC. It encodes CASSIDPAGGYNEQFF. The full variable domain, rest sourced from reference TRBV19 and TRBJ2-1, is DGGITQSPKYLFRKEGQNVTLSCEQNLNHDAMYWYRQDPGQGLRLIYYSQIVNDFQKGDIAEGYSVSREKKESFPLTVTSAQKNPTAFYLCASSIDPAGGYNEQFFGPGTRLTVL.